This T cell receptor (beta chain) was captured in a study of T cells after yellow fever vaccination. V lost 5 bases to trimming and J lost 0 bases, with 8 bases between them. CDR1 is LGHNA, CDR2 YNFKEQ, per germline. This CDR3 is 15 amino acids long. TCRdb reanalysed the 5' RACE reads using MiXCR and keeps one entry per CDR3 protein. Here the sample spans 55,000 to 70,000 distinct CDR3 sequences, more than 6.5% being singletons. This specimen consisted of CD8+ T cells sorted from PBMCs, obtained about 41 days after the first yellow fever vaccination. This TCR was sampled from a man aged 18 to 30 who received the YFV17D yellow fever vaccine. The V and J genes are TRBV4-2 and TRBJ2-6; unclear D gene. The CDR3, as DNA: TGTGCCAGCAGCTCCCGACTCTCTGGGGCCAACGTCCTGACTTTC. Its protein product is CASSSRLSGANVLTF.